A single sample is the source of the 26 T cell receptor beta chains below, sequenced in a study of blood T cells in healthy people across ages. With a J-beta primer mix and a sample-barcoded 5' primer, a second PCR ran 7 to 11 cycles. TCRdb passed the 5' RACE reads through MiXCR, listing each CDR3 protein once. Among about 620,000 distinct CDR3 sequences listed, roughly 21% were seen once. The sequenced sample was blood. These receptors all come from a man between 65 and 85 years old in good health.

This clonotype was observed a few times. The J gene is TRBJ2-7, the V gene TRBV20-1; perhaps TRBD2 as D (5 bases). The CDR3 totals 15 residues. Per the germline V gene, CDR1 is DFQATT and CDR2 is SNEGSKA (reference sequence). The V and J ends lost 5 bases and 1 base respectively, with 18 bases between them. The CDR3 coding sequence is TGCAGTGCTGGACGCGGGTTAGTTGGTTCCTACGAGCAGTACTTC. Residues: CSAGRGLVGSYEQYF.

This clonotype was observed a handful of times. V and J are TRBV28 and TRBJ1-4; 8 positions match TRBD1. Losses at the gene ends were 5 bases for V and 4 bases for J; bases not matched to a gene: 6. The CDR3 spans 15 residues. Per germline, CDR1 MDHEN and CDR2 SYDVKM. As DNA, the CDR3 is TGTGCCAGCAGTAGTGGACAGGGCTATAATGAAAAACTGTTTTTT. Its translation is CASSSGQGYNEKLFF.

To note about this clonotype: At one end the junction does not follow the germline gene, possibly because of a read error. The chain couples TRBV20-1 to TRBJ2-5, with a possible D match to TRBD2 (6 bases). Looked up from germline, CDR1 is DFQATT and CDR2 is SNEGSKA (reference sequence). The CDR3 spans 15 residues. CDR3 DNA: TGCAGTGCTAGAGATGGGATAGCGGTCCAAGAGACCCAGTGCTTC. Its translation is CSARDGIAVQETQCF.

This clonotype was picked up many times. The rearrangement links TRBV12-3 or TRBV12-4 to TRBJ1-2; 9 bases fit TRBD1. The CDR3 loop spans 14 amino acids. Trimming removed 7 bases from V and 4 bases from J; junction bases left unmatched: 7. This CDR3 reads CASNPTGGVYGYTF. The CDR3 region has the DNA TGTGCCAGCAACCCGACAGGGGGAGTCTATGGCTACACCTTC.

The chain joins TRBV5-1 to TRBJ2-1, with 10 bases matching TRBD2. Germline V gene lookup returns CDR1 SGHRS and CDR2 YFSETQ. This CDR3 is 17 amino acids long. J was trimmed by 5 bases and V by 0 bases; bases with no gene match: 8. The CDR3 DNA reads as TGCGCCAGCAGCTTGGGTGTACTAGCGGGAAGGGACAATGAGCAGTTCTTC. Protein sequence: CASSLGVLAGRDNEQFF.

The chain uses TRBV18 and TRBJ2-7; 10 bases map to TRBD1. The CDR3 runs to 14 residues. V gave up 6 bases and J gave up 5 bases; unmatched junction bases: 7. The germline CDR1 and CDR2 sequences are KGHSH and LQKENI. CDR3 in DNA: TGTGCCAGCTCCGGAGACAGGGGGCTCGACGAGCAGTACTTC. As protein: CASSGDRGLDEQYF.

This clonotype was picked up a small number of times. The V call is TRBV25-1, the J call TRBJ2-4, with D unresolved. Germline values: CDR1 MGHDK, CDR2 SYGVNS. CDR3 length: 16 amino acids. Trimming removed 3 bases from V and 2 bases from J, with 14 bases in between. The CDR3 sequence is CASSEKGDLTKNIQYF. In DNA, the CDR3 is TGTGCCAGCAGTGAGAAGGGTGATCTAACCAAAAACATTCAGTACTTC.

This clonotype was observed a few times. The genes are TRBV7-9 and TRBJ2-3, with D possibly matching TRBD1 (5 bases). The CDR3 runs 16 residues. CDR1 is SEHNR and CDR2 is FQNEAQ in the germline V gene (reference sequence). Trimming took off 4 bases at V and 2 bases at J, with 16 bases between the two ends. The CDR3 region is CASSSELGHITDTQYF. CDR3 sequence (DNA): TGTGCCAGCAGCTCCGAGCTCGGACATATCACAGATACGCAGTATTTT.

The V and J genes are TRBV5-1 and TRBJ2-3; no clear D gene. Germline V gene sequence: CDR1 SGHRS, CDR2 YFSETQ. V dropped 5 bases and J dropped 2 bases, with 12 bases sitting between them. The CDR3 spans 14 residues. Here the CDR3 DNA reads TGCGCCAGCAGAAGTTGGACCTTCACAGATACGCAGTATTTT. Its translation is CASRSWTFTDTQYF.

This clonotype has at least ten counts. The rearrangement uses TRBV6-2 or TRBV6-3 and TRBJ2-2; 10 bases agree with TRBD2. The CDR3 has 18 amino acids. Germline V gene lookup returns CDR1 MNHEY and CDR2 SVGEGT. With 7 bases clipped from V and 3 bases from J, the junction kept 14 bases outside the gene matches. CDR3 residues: CASNTLGSGRLYTGELFF. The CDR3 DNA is TGTGCCAGCAACACCCTGGGTAGCGGGAGGCTTTACACCGGGGAGCTGTTTTTT.

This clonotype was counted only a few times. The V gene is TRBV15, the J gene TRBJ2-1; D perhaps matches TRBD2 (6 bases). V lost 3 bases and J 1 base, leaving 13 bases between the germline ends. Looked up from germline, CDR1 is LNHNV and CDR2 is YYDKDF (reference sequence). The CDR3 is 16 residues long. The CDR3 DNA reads TGTGCCACCAGCAGGCCCGGTCGGGGGTCCTACAATGAGCAGTTCTTC. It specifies CATSRPGRGSYNEQFF.

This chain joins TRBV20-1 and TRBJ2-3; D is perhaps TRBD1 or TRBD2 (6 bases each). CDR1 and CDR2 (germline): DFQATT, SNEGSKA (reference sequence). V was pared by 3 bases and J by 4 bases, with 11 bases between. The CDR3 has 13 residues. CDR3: CSARRGEADTQYF. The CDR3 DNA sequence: TGCAGTGCTAGGAGGGGGGAGGCAGATACGCAGTATTTT.

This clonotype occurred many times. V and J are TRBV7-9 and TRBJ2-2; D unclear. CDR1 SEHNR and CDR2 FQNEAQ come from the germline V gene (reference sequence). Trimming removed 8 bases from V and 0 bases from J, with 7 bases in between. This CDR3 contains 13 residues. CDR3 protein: CASASPNTGELFF. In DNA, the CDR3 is TGTGCCAGCGCGAGCCCGAACACCGGGGAGCTGTTTTTT.

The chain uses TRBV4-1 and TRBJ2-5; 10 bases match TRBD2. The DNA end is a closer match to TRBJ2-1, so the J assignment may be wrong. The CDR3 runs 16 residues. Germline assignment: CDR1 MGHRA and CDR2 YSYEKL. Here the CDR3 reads CASSRLAGVSGNEQFF. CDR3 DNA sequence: TGCGCCAGCAGCAGGCTAGCGGGAGTATCAGGTAATGAGCAGTTCTTC.

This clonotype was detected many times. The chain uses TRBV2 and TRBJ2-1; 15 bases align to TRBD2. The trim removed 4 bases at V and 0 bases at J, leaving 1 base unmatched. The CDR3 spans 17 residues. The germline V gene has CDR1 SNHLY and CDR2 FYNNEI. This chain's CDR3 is CASSGTSGRASYNEQFF. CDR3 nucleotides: TGTGCCAGCAGTGGGACTAGCGGGAGGGCCTCCTACAATGAGCAGTTCTTC.

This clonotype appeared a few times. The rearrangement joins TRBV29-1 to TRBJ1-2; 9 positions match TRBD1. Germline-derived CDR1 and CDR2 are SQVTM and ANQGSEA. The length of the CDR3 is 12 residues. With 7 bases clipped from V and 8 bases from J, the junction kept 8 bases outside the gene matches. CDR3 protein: CSGRTGARGYTF. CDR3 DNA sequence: TGCAGCGGGAGGACAGGGGCGCGGGGCTACACCTTC.

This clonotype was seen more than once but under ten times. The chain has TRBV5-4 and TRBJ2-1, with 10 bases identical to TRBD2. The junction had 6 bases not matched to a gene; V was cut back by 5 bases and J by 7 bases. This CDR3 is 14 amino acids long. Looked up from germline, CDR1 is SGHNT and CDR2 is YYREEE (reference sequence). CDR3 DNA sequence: TGTGCCAGCAGTTACGGGACTAGCGTGAATGAGCAGTTCTTC. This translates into CASSYGTSVNEQFF.

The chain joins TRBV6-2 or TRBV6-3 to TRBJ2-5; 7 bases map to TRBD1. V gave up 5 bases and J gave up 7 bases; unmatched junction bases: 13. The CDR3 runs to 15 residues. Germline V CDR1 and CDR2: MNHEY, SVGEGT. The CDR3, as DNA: TGTGCCAGCAGTCGACAGGGAACCGTAGAAGGGACCCAGTACTTC. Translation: CASSRQGTVEGTQYF.

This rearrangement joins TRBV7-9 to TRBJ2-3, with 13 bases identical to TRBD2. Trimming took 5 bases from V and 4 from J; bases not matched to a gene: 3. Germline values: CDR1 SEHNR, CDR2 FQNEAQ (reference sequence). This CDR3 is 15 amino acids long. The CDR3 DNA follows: TGTGCCAGCAGCCGGACTAGCGGGAGTGCAGATACGCAGTATTTT. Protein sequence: CASSRTSGSADTQYF.

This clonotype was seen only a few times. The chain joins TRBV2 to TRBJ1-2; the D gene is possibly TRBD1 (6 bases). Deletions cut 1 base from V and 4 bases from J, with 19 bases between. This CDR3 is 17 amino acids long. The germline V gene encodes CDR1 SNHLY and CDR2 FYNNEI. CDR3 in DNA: TGTGCCAGCAGTGAAGGGCTCGGGGGGCGAAGTTCCTATGGCTACACCTTC. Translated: CASSEGLGGRSSYGYTF.

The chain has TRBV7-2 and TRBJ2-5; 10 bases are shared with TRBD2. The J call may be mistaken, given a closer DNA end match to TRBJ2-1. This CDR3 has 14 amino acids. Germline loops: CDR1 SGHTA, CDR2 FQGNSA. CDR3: CASSSGLAANEQFF. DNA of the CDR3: TGTGCCAGCAGCTCCGGACTAGCGGCCAATGAGCAGTTCTTC.

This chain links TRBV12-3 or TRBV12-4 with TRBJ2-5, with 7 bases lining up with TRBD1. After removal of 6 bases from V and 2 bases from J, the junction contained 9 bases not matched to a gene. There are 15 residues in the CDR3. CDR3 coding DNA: TGTGCCAGCAGGTCCGGGACAGAAGAGCAAGAGACCCAGTACTTC. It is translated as CASRSGTEEQETQYF.

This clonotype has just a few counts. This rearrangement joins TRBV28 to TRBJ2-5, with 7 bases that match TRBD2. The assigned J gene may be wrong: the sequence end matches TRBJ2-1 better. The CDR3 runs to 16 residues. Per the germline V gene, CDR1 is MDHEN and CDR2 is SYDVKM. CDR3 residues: CASRSWGVGLESRQFF. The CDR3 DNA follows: TGTGCCAGCAGATCGTGGGGCGTAGGACTAGAAAGTCGTCAGTTCTTC.

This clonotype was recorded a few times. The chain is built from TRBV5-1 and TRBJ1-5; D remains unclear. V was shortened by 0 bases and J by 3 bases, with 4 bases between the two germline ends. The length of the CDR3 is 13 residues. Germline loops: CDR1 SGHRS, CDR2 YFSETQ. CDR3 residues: CASSLGFNQPQHF. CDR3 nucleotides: TGCGCCAGCAGCTTGGGTTTCAATCAGCCCCAGCATTTT.

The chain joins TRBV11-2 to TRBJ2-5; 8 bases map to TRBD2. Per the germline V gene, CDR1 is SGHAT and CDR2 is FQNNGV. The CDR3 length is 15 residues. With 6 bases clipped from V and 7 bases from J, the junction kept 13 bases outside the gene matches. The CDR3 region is CASSPPGLGIVTQYF. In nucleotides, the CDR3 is TGTGCCAGCAGTCCTCCGGGACTAGGGATTGTGACCCAGTACTTC.

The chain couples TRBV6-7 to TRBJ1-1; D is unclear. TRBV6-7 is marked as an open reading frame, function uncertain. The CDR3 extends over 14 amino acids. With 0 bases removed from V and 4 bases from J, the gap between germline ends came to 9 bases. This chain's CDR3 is CASSYSGSPTEAFF. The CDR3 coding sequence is TGTGCCAGCAGTTACTCTGGCAGCCCCACTGAAGCTTTCTTT.